One sample yielded the 13 T cell receptor beta chains listed below, sequenced in a study of spatial heterogeneity in lung cancer. Time point denoted: sample taken at primary tumor resection. MiXCR, applied by TCRdb to the 5' RACE reads, yields one record per CDR3 protein. The sample includes under 3,000 distinct CDR3 sequences, 1.9% of them seen just once. The sample consisted of normal lung tissue next to the tumor, taken at surgery. The origin of the receptors is a male donor with early-stage non-small cell lung cancer.

The chain recombines TRBV12-3 or TRBV12-4 with TRBJ2-7; D is possibly TRBD2 (5 bases). The CDR3 has 10 residues. V lost 8 bases and J 7 bases, leaving 9 bases between the germline ends. In nucleotides, the CDR3 is TGTGCCAGCGGAGGTCCTGAGCAGTACTTC. It yields the protein CASGGPEQYF.

At least ten counts were recorded for this clonotype. This clone may be a read error of a much larger clone one base away. The CDR3, as DNA: TGTGCCAGCTCACCACGCAACGAGAGGACAGGGAGAAATGGCTACAACTTC. Its protein product is CASSPRNERTGRNGYNF. This chain links TRBV18 with TRBJ1-2; TRBD1 aligns across 8 bases. This CDR3 has 17 amino acids. Germline CDR1 is KGHSH and CDR2 is LQKENI.

In its sample, this clonotype was seen many times. A much larger clone differs from this one at a single base, so this may be a read error. The gene calls are TRBV20-1 and TRBJ1-6, with D maybe TRBD1 (6 bases). V lost 2 bases and J lost 4, with 12 bases in between. Germline loops: CDR1 DFQATT, CDR2 SNEGSKA (reference sequence). This CDR3 is 15 amino acids long. Here the CDR3 DNA reads TGCAGTGCTAGAACAGGGTCCTGTTATAATTCACCCCTCCACTTT. The encoded protein is CSARTGSCYNSPLHF.

This clonotype has more than one count but fewer than ten. The chain has TRBV4-3 and TRBJ2-3; unclear D gene. The CDR3 has 15 residues. Trimming shortened V by 1 base and J by 0 bases, and 8 bases separated the two germline ends. Germline assignment: CDR1 LGHNA and CDR2 YSLEER. The CDR3 loop is CASSQGLTSTDTQYF. Here the CDR3 DNA reads TGCGCCAGCAGCCAAGGACTGACAAGCACAGATACGCAGTATTTT.

The J gene is TRBJ2-1, the V gene TRBV4-1; TRBD2 might be the D (5 bases). Deletions cut 5 bases from V and 8 bases from J, with 13 bases between. CDR1 is MGHRA, CDR2 YSYEKL, per germline. This CDR3 has 13 amino acids. The DNA of the CDR3 is TGCGCCAGCAGCACAACAAGAGGGTATGAGCAGTTCTTC. The encoded protein is CASSTTRGYEQFF.

By sample fraction, this clonotype is medium-sized. The chain recombines TRBV13 with TRBJ2-7; unclear D gene. This CDR3 comprises 12 residues. Germline CDR1 reads PRHDT; CDR2 reads FYEKMQ (reference sequence). V was clipped by 5 bases and J by 4 bases, with 9 bases between them. The DNA for the CDR3 is TGTGCCAGCAGCCCTGCCGGTTACGAGCAGTACTTC. It is translated as CASSPAGYEQYF.

By frequency in the sample, this clonotype is medium-sized (0.01 to 0.1%). The chain carries TRBV20-1 and TRBJ1-1; possible D gene TRBD1, 5 bases. Deletions cut 3 bases from V and 0 bases from J, with 11 bases between. CDR3 length: 14 amino acids. CDR1 is DFQATT and CDR2 is SNEGSKA in the germline V gene (reference sequence). The CDR3 loop is CSARGPGMNTEAFF. In DNA, the CDR3 is TGCAGTGCTAGGGGTCCAGGGATGAACACTGAAGCTTTCTTT.

This clonotype is labeled medium-sized. J is TRBJ1-5 and V is TRBV12-3 or TRBV12-4; D may be TRBD1 (6 bases). The CDR3 contains 16 residues. The germline V and J ends were trimmed by 3 bases and 3 bases, with 15 bases remaining between them. CDR3 nucleotide sequence: TGTGCCAGCAGTTTTGGGTGGGACACGACCAATCAGCCCCAGCATTTT. This translates into CASSFGWDTTNQPQHF.

This clonotype is categorized as medium-sized. This is likely a read error, given that the CDR3 carries no conserved phenylalanine or tryptophan at its end. The DNA is left out, because the CDR3 cannot be placed on it with certainty; the CDR3 is given as TCRdb lists it. The rearrangement uses TRBV20-1 and TRBJ2-1; the table assigns TRBD1, which was not confirmed against the DNA. In germline, CDR1 is DFQATT, CDR2 SNEGSKA (reference sequence). Counting both end residues, the CDR3 totals 9 amino acids. CDR3 amino acids: CSASGWRSP.

This clonotype was seen only a few times. A read error is possible here, since a much larger clone lies one base away. V and J are TRBV11-3 and TRBJ2-5; tentatively, D is TRBD1 or TRBD2 (5 bases each). CDR1 SGHNT and CDR2 YENEEA come from the germline V gene. There are 14 residues in the CDR3. Between the trimmed V and J ends, which lost 5 bases and 4 bases, there was a span of 14 bases. The CDR3 DNA reads as TGTGCCAGCAGCACGGGACGAGCGGCAGAGACCCAGTACTTC. This translates into CASSTGRAAETQYF.

Relative to its sample, this clonotype is medium-sized (0.01 to 0.1%). The CDR3 loop reads CASSRPRQNEQFF. The CDR3 DNA reads TGTGCCAGCAGTCGCCCGAGGCAAAATGAGCAGTTCTTC. The gene calls are TRBV28 and TRBJ2-1; no firm D call. The CDR3 extends over 13 amino acids. The germline CDR1 and CDR2 sequences are MDHEN and SYDVKM. V was trimmed by 5 bases and J by 7 bases, leaving 12 bases between them.

This clonotype is medium-sized. The rearrangement uses TRBV2 and TRBJ1-5, with a weak D call TRBD1 (6 bases). Trimming left V 9 bases short and J 2 bases short, with 14 bases between. The CDR3 is made up of 14 amino acids. Germline CDR1 SNHLY, CDR2 FYNNEI. In DNA, the CDR3 is TGTGCCAGTGAGACAGGCTTAGGCAATCAGCCCCAGCATTTT. Encoded protein: CASETGLGNQPQHF.

This clonotype was counted ten times or more. The gene calls are TRBV7-3 and TRBJ2-3; D may correspond to TRBD1 or TRBD2 (5 bases each). The length of the CDR3 is 13 residues. The germline gives CDR1 SGHTA, CDR2 FQGTGA. Trimming stripped 5 bases from V and 4 bases from J, with 10 bases between. The CDR3 reads CASSQGRSDTQYF. The CDR3 nucleotides are TGTGCCAGCAGCCAGGGACGATCAGATACGCAGTATTTT.